The present TCR beta chain was sequenced within a study of blood T cell repertoires in COVID-19. Overall study: The samples span acute and convalescent COVID-19 from the United States, Italy and Spain. PBMCs, B-cell-depleted T cells, or T cells were the source of the cDNA or gDNA that made up the material.

Germline V CDR1 and CDR2: SGHNT, YYREEE (reference sequence). The length of the CDR3 is 17 residues. V was clipped by 1 base and J by 5 bases; unmatched bases: 7. Original analysis: The authors estimated nucleated cell counts from reference gene primer amplification. The assay was immunoSEQ multiplex PCR, and TCRdb's table has in-frame clones only and misses some. Clonal size and the V and J genes are those of that table, whereas D and trimming came from the DNA. The sample has about 480,000 clones, around nine tenths seen once. Researchers sorted participants into cohorts using their self-reported clinical history.

Sequencing was carried out using PBMCs or T cells enriched from blood (not recorded which). This sequence originates from a woman aged 40 to 50 who had recovered from COVID-19. V and J are TRBV5-4 and TRBJ2-3, with 13 bases lining up with TRBD2. Here the CDR3 reads CASSLKTSGRPGDTQYF. CDR3 sequence (DNA): TGTGCCAGCAGCTTGAAGACTAGCGGGAGGCCGGGAGATACGCAGTATTTT.